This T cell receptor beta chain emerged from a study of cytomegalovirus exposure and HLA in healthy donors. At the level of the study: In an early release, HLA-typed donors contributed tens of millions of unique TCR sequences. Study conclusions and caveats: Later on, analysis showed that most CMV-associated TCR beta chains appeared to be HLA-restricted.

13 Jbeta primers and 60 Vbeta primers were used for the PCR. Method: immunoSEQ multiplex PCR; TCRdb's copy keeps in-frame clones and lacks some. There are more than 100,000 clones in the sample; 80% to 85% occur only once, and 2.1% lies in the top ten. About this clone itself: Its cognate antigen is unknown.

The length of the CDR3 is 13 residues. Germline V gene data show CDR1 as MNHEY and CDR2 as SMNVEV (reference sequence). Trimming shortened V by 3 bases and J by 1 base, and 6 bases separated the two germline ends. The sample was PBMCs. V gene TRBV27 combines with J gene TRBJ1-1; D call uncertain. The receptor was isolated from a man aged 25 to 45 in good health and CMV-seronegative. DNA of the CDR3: TGTGCCAGCAGTTTTGGAGGGAACACTGAAGCTTTCTTT. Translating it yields CASSFGGNTEAFF.